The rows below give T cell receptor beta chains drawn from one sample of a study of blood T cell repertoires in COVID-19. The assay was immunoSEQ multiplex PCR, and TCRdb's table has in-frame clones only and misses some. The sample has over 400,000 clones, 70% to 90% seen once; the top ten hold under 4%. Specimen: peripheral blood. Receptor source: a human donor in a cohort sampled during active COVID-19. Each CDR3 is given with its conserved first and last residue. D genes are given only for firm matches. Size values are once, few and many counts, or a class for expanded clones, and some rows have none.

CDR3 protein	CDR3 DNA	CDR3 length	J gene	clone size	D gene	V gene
CAPGRPEFGGGEQYF	TGCGCCCCCGGGCGCCCTGAATTCGGGGGTGGCGAGCAGTACTTC	15	TRBJ2-7	NA	NA	TRBV10-1
CATRPTGVSEQYF	TGTGCCACCAGACCTACAGGGGTTAGCGAGCAGTACTTC	13	TRBJ2-7	NA	TRBD1	TRBV15
CAISESETGVYEQYF	TGTGCCATCAGTGAGTCGGAAACAGGGGTCTACGAGCAGTACTTC	15	TRBJ2-7	NA	TRBD1	TRBV10-3
CAISESESSGRAGEQFF	TGTGCCATCAGTGAGTCGGAGAGTAGCGGGAGGGCCGGTGAGCAGTTCTTC	17	TRBJ2-1	NA	TRBD2	TRBV10-3
CASSLDGVSGNTEAFF	TGTGCCAGCAGCTTGGATGGTGTTTCGGGGAACACTGAAGCTTTCTTT	16	TRBJ1-1	NA	NA	TRBV5-4
CASSLSLTDTQYF	TGTGCCAGCAGCTTAAGCCTCACAGATACGCAGTATTTT	13	TRBJ2-3	NA	NA	TRBV7-9
CASLLRERNTGELFF	TGTGCCAGTCTTCTGCGGGAGCGCAACACCGGGGAGCTGTTTTTT	15	TRBJ2-2	NA	TRBD2	TRBV19
CASSQEARAGAGSSNQPQHF	TGCGCCAGCAGCCAAGAAGCTCGGGCGGGGGCAGGGAGTAGCAATCAGCCCCAGCATTTT	20	TRBJ1-5	NA	NA	TRBV4-1
CASSQSGAVFYEQYF	TGCGCCAGCAGTCAATCGGGGGCAGTCTTCTACGAGCAGTACTTC	15	TRBJ2-7	NA	NA	TRBV23-1
CASSLTSGQETQYF	TGCGCCAGCAGCTTAACTAGCGGACAAGAGACCCAGTACTTC	14	TRBJ2-5	once	TRBD2	TRBV5-1
CASSGGSLQETQYF	TGTGCCAGCAGTGGGGGCAGTCTCCAAGAGACCCAGTACTTC	14	TRBJ2-5	NA	NA	TRBV2
CASSSDFTAIYEQYF	TGCGCCAGCAGCTCGGACTTCACCGCTATCTACGAGCAGTACTTC	15	TRBJ2-7	NA	NA	TRBV5-1
CASSIGDEQYF	TGTGCCAGCAGCATCGGGGACGAGCAGTACTTC	11	TRBJ2-7	NA	NA	TRBV7-9
CASSLRAQPQHF	TGTGCCAGCAGCCTTAGAGCGCAGCCCCAGCATTTT	12	TRBJ1-5	NA	NA	TRBV7-9
CASSDPGRATGELFF	TGTGCCAGCAGCGACCCGGGCAGGGCGACCGGGGAGCTGTTTTTT	15	TRBJ2-2	NA	NA	TRBV7-3
CASRRGLSYEQYF	TGTGCCAGCAGACGGGGACTCTCCTACGAGCAGTACTTC	13	TRBJ2-7	NA	NA	TRBV6-6
CASRQDRNNQPQHF	TGTGCCAGCAGACAGGACAGGAACAATCAGCCCCAGCATTTT	14	TRBJ1-5	once	TRBD1	TRBV2
CASSPGQDNEKLFF	TGTGCCAGCTCACCGGGACAGGATAATGAAAAACTGTTTTTT	14	TRBJ1-4	NA	TRBD1	TRBV18
CASSPPTRLGAKNIQYF	TGTGCCAGCAGCCCCCCCACAAGACTTGGGGCCAAAAACATTCAGTACTTC	17	TRBJ2-4	NA	NA	TRBV9
CASSLQGSLDQPQHF	TGTGCCAGCAGCTTACAGGGGAGTCTGGATCAGCCCCAGCATTTT	15	TRBJ1-5	NA	TRBD1	TRBV5-6
CATLRVGTEAFF	TGTGCCACCCTGAGGGTTGGCACTGAAGCTTTCTTT	12	TRBJ1-1	NA	NA	TRBV7-8
CASSESGRGPYEQYF	TGCGCCAGCAGCGAAAGCGGGAGAGGCCCCTACGAGCAGTACTTC	15	TRBJ2-7	few	TRBD2	TRBV5-1
CASKRREGNYGYTF	TGTGCCAGCAAGCGCAGGGAGGGGAACTATGGCTACACCTTC	14	TRBJ1-2	NA	NA	TRBV7-2
CASSPGTAPVDEQFF	TGTGCCAGCTCACCGGGGACTGCGCCGGTCGATGAGCAGTTCTTC	15	TRBJ2-1	NA	NA	TRBV18
CASSVQTGTSGGNTGELFF	TGTGCCAGCAGCGTCCAAACCGGGACTAGCGGGGGGAACACCGGGGAGCTGTTTTTT	19	TRBJ2-2	NA	TRBD2	TRBV9
CASSGQGWDTQYF	TGCGCCAGCAGTGGACAGGGCTGGGATACGCAGTATTTT	13	TRBJ2-3	NA	TRBD1	TRBV10-1
CATRADRATEAFF	TGTGCCACCAGAGCTGACAGGGCCACTGAAGCTTTCTTT	13	TRBJ1-1	NA	TRBD1	TRBV24-1
CASSTRQGQINEKLFF	TGTGCCAGCAGTACACGACAGGGACAGATTAATGAAAAACTGTTTTTT	16	TRBJ1-4	NA	TRBD1	TRBV28
CAWSAGEVEAFF	TGTGCCTGGAGTGCCGGGGAAGTGGAAGCTTTCTTT	12	TRBJ1-1	NA	NA	TRBV30
CASSSRTSGRRNEQFF	TGTGCCAGCAGCTCCCGGACTAGCGGGAGACGCAATGAGCAGTTCTTC	16	TRBJ2-1	NA	TRBD2	TRBV7-2
CASSPRAPLAGEYEQYF	TGTGCCAGCAGCCCACGCGCCCCCCTAGCGGGAGAGTACGAGCAGTACTTC	17	TRBJ2-7	NA	TRBD2	TRBV7-2
CASSSNLAGYNEQFF	TGTGCCAGTAGTAGTAACCTAGCGGGGTACAATGAGCAGTTCTTC	15	TRBJ2-1	NA	TRBD2	TRBV19
CASSQDLSGGGGKLFF	TGCGCCAGCAGCCAAGATCTTTCAGGGGGCGGGGGAAAACTGTTTTTT	16	TRBJ1-4	NA	TRBD1	TRBV4-3
CASSQDMPPLHF	TGTGCCAGCAGCCAAGACATGCCACCCCTCCACTTT	12	TRBJ1-6	few	NA	TRBV12-3/TRBV12-4
CASSLGATWNTEAFF	TGTGCCAGCAGCTTAGGAGCTACGTGGAACACTGAAGCTTTCTTT	15	TRBJ1-1	NA	NA	TRBV7-2
CASSLGLATSYNEQFF	TGTGCCAGCAGTCTGGGACTAGCGACCTCCTACAATGAGCAGTTCTTC	16	TRBJ2-1	NA	TRBD2	TRBV27
CASGGGMNTEAFF	TGTGCCAGTGGGGGGGGTATGAACACTGAAGCTTTCTTT	13	TRBJ1-1	once	NA	TRBV10-3
CASSGTGKETQYF	TGTGCCAGCAGCGGGACAGGAAAAGAGACCCAGTACTTC	13	TRBJ2-5	NA	TRBD1	TRBV7-9
CASSFSQDGYTF	TGTGCCAGCAGTTTCTCGCAGGATGGCTACACCTTC	12	TRBJ1-2	NA	NA	TRBV12-3/TRBV12-4
CASSIGDTGLNQPQHF	TGTGCCAGTAGTATAGGGGACACAGGACTCAATCAGCCCCAGCATTTT	16	TRBJ1-5	few	NA	TRBV19
CASSFGASGGYEQYF	TGTGCCAGCAGCTTTGGGGCTAGCGGGGGGTACGAGCAGTACTTC	15	TRBJ2-7	NA	TRBD2	TRBV7-8
CASSQQGGTGNTIYF	TGTGCCAGTAGTCAACAGGGCGGTACTGGAAACACCATATATTTT	15	TRBJ1-3	NA	NA	TRBV19
CASSLAGGPRYTF	TGTGCCAGCAGCTTGGCGGGGGGTCCCCGCTACACCTTC	13	TRBJ1-2	NA	NA	TRBV5-8
CASGSRQGRYADTQYF	TGTGCCAGCGGATCGAGACAGGGGAGGTACGCAGATACGCAGTATTTT	16	TRBJ2-3	NA	TRBD1	TRBV2
CASSLAVRTSGWSYEQYF	TGTGCCAGCAGCTTAGCCGTCCGGACTAGCGGGTGGAGCTACGAGCAGTACTTC	18	TRBJ2-7	NA	TRBD2	TRBV7-2
CASPLRDGLNTEAFF	TGTGCCAGCCCCTTGCGGGACGGATTGAACACTGAAGCTTTCTTT	15	TRBJ1-1	NA	NA	TRBV7-2
CASSQFRGLEEKLFF	TGCGCCAGCAGCCAGTTCAGGGGGCTGGAGGAAAAACTGTTTTTT	15	TRBJ1-4	NA	TRBD1	TRBV4-3
CASSPGTSGIQETQYF	TGTGCCAGCAGCCCAGGAACCAGCGGGATTCAGGAGACCCAGTACTTC	16	TRBJ2-5	NA	TRBD2	TRBV7-3
CALERLPGYNEQFF	TGTGCCTTAGAGAGGTTACCCGGCTACAATGAGCAGTTCTTC	14	TRBJ2-1	few	NA	TRBV30